This TCR beta chain came from a study of T cell repertoires in cytomegalovirus infection (dated by TCRdb to between 2017 and 2020). Background on the whole study: Donor HLA type was relevant to the analysis, because carriage of CMV infection together with the matching HLA type was indicated by public TCR beta signatures.

Overall results and qualifications from the work: The ex vivo response was dominated by HLA-C-restricted CMV-specific TCR beta clonotypes, and the single most frequent clonotype in two of eight donors was supplied by these HLA-C-restricted clonotypes. Cumulative frequency of public TCR beta family members discriminated carriers of CMV infection plus the relevant HLA type in this cohort and an independent roughly 350-donor cohort.

The sequencing machine was an Illumina HiSeq 1500. TCRdb handled the public reads itself, with Q25 trimming in fastp and clone calling in MiXCR, and kept productive beta chains. Identical CDR3 proteins give one entry, which carries the most common genes and DNA. The sample has 160,000 or so distinct CDR3 sequences on record, 15% to 20% of them singletons. The ten top clones hold around 20% of the sample. From a lookup of the germline V gene (reference sequence), CDR1 and CDR2 are MNHEY and SMNVEV. The junction carries 15 bases between V and J, which are trimmed by 7 bases and 2 bases respectively. CDR3 length: 14 amino acids, cysteine to phenylalanine. Kept here is only the CDR3 DNA, which spans 42 bases and is read in frame from base 1. This clonotype was counted at least ten times. Its antigen remains undetermined. The record has no base qualities; no much larger clone is one base away.

The source of this sequence is a human donor in good health (CMV status not recorded). Some clones in this sample may be carry-over from other donors' samples. Specimen: CD8+ T cells from PBMCs. The chain is encoded by TRBV27 joined to TRBJ2-7; matching of 5 bases hints at TRBD1 as the D gene. CDR3 sequence: CASTLSPGTYEQYF. The bases are TGTGCCAGCACCTTAAGTCCAGGGACCTACGAGCAGTACTTC.